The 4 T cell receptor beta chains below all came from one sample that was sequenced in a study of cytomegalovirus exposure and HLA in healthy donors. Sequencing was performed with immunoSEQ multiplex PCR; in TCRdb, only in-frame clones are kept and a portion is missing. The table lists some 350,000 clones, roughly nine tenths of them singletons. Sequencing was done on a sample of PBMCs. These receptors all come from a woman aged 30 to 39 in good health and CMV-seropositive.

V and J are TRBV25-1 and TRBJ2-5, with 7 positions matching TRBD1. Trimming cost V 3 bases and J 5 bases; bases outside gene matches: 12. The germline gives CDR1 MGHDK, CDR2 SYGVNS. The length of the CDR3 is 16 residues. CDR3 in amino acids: CASSDSRQGMGETQYF. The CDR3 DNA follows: TGTGCCAGCAGTGACTCCCGACAGGGTATGGGGGAGACCCAGTACTTC.

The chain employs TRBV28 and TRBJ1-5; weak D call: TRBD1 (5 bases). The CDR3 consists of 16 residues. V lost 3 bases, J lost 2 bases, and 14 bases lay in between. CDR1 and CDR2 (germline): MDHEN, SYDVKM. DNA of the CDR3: TGTGCCAGCAGTTTGCGGGGGGTACGGCGCAATCAGCCCCAGCATTTT. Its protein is CASSLRGVRRNQPQHF.

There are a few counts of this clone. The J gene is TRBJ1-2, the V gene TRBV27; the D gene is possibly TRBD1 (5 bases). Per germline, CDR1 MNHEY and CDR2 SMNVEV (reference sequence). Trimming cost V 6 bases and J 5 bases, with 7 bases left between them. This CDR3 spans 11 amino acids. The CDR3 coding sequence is TGTGCCAGCAGCGCAGGGTATGGCTACACCTTC. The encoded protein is CASSAGYGYTF.

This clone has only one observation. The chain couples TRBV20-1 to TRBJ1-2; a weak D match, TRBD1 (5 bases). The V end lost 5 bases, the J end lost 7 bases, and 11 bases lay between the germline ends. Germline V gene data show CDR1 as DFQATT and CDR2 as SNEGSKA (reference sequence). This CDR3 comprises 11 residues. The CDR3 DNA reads TGCAGTGCTGGGACGTTGTCTGGCTACACCTTC. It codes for CSAGTLSGYTF.